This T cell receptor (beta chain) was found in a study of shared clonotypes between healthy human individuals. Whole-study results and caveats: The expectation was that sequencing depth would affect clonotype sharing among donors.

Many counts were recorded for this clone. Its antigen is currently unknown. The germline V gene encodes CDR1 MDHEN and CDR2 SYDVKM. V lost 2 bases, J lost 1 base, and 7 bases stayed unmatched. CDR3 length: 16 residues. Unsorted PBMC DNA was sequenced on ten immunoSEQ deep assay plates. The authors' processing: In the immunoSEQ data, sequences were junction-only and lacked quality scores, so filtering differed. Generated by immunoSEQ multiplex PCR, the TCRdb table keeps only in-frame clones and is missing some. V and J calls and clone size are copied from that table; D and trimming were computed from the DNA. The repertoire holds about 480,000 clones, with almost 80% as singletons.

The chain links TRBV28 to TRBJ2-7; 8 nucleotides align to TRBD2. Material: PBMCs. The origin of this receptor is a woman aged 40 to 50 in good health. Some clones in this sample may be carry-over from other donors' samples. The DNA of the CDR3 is TGTGCCAGCAGTTTAGGGGTAGCGGGACCTTCCTACGAGCAGTACTTC. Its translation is CASSLGVAGPSYEQYF.